The source of this T cell receptor (beta chain) is a study of early T cells in non-severe SARS-CoV-2 infection. The length of the CDR3 is 15 residues. After removal of 3 bases from V and 0 bases from J, the junction contained 4 bases not matched to a gene. This clonotype showed up just a few times. Attached unique molecular identifiers marked individual cDNA molecules. Each CDR3 protein is one row after TCRdb ran MiXCR on the 5' RACE reads. This table has under 85,000 distinct CDR3 sequences, 10% to 15% appearing once. The chain joins TRBV12-3 or TRBV12-4 to TRBJ2-5; TRBD2 matches at 7 bases. The clonotype originates from an adult who was a healthcare worker with PCR-confirmed SARS-CoV-2 infection or an uninfected control (not recorded which). The donor label of this sample is uncertain. This material consisted of whole blood, taken at baseline. Here the CDR3 reads CASSFGAGYQETQYF. The CDR3 DNA is TGTGCCAGCAGTTTTGGAGCGGGGTACCAAGAGACCCAGTACTTC.